This T cell receptor beta chain was sequenced in a study of blood T cell repertoires in COVID-19. About the study: Acute-phase and convalescent COVID-19 samples originated in the United States, Italy and Spain. T cells, B-cell-depleted T cells, or PBMCs supplied cDNA or gDNA.

As originally analysed: Reference gene primer amplification gave nucleated cell count estimates. The assay was immunoSEQ multiplex PCR, and TCRdb's table has in-frame clones only and misses some. V, J and clone size are those of that table, while D and trimming were read from the DNA. The sample holds approximately 31,000 clones, roughly 89% seen once. This CDR3 has 15 amino acids. CDR1 is MGHRA, CDR2 YSYEKL, per germline. The V end lost 2 bases, the J end lost 0 bases, and 8 bases lay between the germline ends. Material: peripheral blood. V and J are TRBV4-1 and TRBJ1-5, with TRBD1 as a possible D gene (5 bases). The TCR originated in a man aged 60 to 75 with active COVID-19. DNA for the CDR3: TGCGCCAGCAGCCAACTCAGGGTTAGCAATCAGCCCCAGCATTTT. Amino acids: CASSQLRVSNQPQHF.